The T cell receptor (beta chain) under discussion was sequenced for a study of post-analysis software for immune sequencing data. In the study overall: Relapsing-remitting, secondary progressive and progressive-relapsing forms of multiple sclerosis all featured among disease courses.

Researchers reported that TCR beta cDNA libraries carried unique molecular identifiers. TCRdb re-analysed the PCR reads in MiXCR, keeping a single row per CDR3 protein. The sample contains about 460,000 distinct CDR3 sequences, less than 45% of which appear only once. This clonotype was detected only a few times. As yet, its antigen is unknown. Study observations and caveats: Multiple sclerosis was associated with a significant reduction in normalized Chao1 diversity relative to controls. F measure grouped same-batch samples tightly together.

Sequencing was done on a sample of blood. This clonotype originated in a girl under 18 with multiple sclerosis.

CDR3 sequence: CARGPLVEPDNEQFF. CDR3 in DNA: TGTGCCAGGGGGCCTCTAGTGGAACCGGACAATGAGCAGTTCTTC. The chain uses TRBV7-9 and TRBJ2-1; weak D call: TRBD1 (5 bases). CDR3 size: 15 residues. Germline V gene sequence: CDR1 SEHNR, CDR2 FQNEAQ (reference sequence). Trimming took off 9 bases at V and 5 bases at J, with 20 bases between the two ends.